The TCR beta chain under discussion was sequenced for a study of response to subunit inactivated influenza vaccine. General study points: Only a handful of new T cells, the authors suggested, are recruited with each seasonal influenza vaccination.

CDR3 length equals 16 residues. V was clipped by 0 bases and J by 0 bases; unmatched bases: 2. Germline assignment: CDR1 SGHTA and CDR2 FQGNSA. There are many counts of this clonotype. The antigen is unknown. TCRdb reprocessed the RT-PCR reads via MiXCR and lists one record per CDR3 protein. This sample has under 200,000 distinct CDR3 sequences, with roughly 10% found just once. Sample: non-naive T cells sorted from PBMCs, taken 35 to 45 days after vaccination. The chain uses TRBV7-2 and TRBJ2-3, with TRBD2 matching 8 bases. This receptor was taken from a man aged 45-65 years who received an inactivated influenza vaccine. As DNA, the CDR3 is TGTGCCAGCAGCTTAGCCGCTAGCGGGAGCACAGATACGCAGTATTTT. Translation gives CASSLAASGSTDTQYF.